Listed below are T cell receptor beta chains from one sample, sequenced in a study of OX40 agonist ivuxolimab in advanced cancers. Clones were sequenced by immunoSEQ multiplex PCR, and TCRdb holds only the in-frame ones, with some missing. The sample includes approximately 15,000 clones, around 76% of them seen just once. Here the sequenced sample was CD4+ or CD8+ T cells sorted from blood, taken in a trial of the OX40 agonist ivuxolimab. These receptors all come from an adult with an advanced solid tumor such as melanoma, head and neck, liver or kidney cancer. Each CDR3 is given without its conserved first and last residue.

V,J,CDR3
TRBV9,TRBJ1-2,ASSDARGNKDYGYT
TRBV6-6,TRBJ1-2,ASGYFGAGPYGYT
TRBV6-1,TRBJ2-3,ASSELGWLGSDTQY
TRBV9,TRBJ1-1,ASSVVVDPEAF
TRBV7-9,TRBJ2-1,ASSLGQGAINEQF
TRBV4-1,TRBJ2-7,ASSQDGLAGGYEQY
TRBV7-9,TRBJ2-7,ASSLRAQGYYEQY
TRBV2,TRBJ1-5,ASRAGTRYQPQH
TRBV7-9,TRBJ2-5,ASSSEWETQY
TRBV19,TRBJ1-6,ASSADGVGNSPLH
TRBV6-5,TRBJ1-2,ASSYASGVGYT
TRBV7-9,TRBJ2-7,ASRNRGTEQY
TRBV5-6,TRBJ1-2,ASSGTGGEWYGYT
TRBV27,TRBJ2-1,ASGSSYNEQF
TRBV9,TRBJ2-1,ASSGQGYDNEQF
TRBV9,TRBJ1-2,ASSQGGNYGYT
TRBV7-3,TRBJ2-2,ASSPLVGSRTGELF
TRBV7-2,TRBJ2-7,ASSITSHTYEQY
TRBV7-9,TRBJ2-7,ASSPGGRSRQY
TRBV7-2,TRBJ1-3,ASSLAPFPTIY
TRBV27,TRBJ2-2,ASSIDGSNTGELF
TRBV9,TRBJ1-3,ASSSGNTIY
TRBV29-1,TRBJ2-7,SVGSGRAFGYEQY
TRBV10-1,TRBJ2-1,ASSESLAGESSRSYNEQF
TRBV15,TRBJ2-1,ATSRGQPTDQF
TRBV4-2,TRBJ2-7,ASSQATVPDSVYEQY
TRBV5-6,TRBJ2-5,ASSRTGGRETQY
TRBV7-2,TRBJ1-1,ASSPLIDSAEAF
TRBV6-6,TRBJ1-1,ASSQLRQGQGTF
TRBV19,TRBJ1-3,ASSTLPGQGRGNTIY
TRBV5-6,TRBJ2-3,ASSLGGGSTDTQY
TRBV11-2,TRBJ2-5,ASSPPWRGEETQY
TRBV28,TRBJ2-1,ASSLRLADNEQF
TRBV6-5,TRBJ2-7,ASSYRQSHEQY
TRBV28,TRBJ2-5,ASSLSWANLGETQY
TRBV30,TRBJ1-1,AWKYSPGGGMNTEAF
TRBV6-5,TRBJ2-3,ASSYGLAGRTDTQY
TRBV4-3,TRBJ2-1,ASRPAGGYEQF
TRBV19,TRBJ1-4,ASTADRVDEKLF
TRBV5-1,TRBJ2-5,ASSLADIQFETQY
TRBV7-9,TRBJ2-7,ASTYGGTYEQY
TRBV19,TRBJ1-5,ASSAGTGGLQPQH
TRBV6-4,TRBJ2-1,ASSEGLASNEQF
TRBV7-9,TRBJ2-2,ASSLAGQGAGELF
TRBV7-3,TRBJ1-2,ASSGDRDRLYGYT
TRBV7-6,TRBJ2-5,ASRGGRETQY
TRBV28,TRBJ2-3,ASSLPEQGTDTQY
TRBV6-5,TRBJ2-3,ASSYSSGADTQY
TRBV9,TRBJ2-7,ASSPRDQYEQY